Shown below are 18 T cell receptor beta chains from a single sample sequenced in a study of T cell repertoires and HLA-DP antigens. Only in-frame clones appear in the TCRdb table, and some are missing; sequencing was by immunoSEQ multiplex PCR. The table has approximately 100,000 clones, approximately 86% seen once. No antigen is known for these receptors. Sample: CD4+ T cells from PBMCs. All receptors come from a man aged 50 or older in good health and CMV-seronegative.

The chain recombines TRBV11-2 with TRBJ2-1; the match to TRBD2 covers 12 bases. The CDR3 is 14 residues long. Trimming removed 9 bases from V and 4 bases from J; junction bases left unmatched: 4. From germline, CDR1 is SGHAT and CDR2 FQNNGV. The CDR3: CASKGTSGYNEQFF. CDR3 DNA: TGTGCCAGTAAAGGGACTAGCGGGTACAATGAGCAGTTCTTC.

The chain joins TRBV6-1 to TRBJ1-1, with 11 bases matching TRBD1. CDR1 and CDR2 from the germline V gene are MNHNS and SASEGT. The trim removed 5 bases at V and 4 bases at J, leaving 6 bases unmatched. The CDR3 is 15 amino acids. CDR3 in DNA: TGTGCCAGCAGTCCAGCCGGGACAGGGGGCACTGAAGCTTTCTTT. This encodes CASSPAGTGGTEAFF.

The gene calls are TRBV7-2 and TRBJ2-7; 8 bases map to TRBD2. Per germline, CDR1 SGHTA and CDR2 FQGNSA. V was pared by 4 bases and J by 0 bases, with 5 bases of the junction left unmatched. CDR3 size: 15 residues. CDR3 sequence reads: CASSSGLVSSYEQYF. The CDR3 DNA reads as TGTGCCAGCAGCTCGGGACTAGTCAGCTCCTACGAGCAGTACTTC.

The rearrangement uses TRBV2 and TRBJ2-2, with no clear D. The CDR3 contains 11 residues. In germline, CDR1 is SNHLY, CDR2 FYNNEI. V lost 7 bases to trimming and J lost 1 base, with 1 base between them. CDR3 bases: TGTGCCAGCATGAACACCGGGGAGCTGTTTTTT. Encoded protein: CASMNTGELFF.

This chain links TRBV11-3 with TRBJ2-2; D gene ambiguous. The CDR3 extends over 14 amino acids. With 6 bases removed from V and 0 bases from J, the gap between germline ends came to 8 bases. Germline-derived CDR1 and CDR2 are SGHNT and YENEEA. The CDR3 here is CASSLRANTGELFF. As DNA, the CDR3 is TGTGCCAGCAGTCTTAGGGCGAACACCGGGGAGCTGTTTTTT.

The sample holds one count of this clone. This chain connects TRBV30 to TRBJ1-3; D gene unclear. The CDR3 runs to 16 residues. CDR1 and CDR2 from the germline V gene are GTSNPN and SVGIG (reference sequence). With 2 bases removed from V and 1 base from J, the gap between germline ends came to 15 bases. The CDR3 reads CAWSKLSGESGNTIYF. CDR3 DNA sequence: TGTGCCTGGAGTAAGTTGTCCGGGGAATCTGGAAACACCATATATTTT.

This chain connects TRBV5-1 to TRBJ2-5, with 7 bases lining up with TRBD1. The V and J ends lost 3 bases and 4 bases, in that order; junction bases with no gene match: 6. CDR1 is SGHRS, CDR2 YFSETQ, per germline. The CDR3 runs to 14 residues. CDR3 bases: TGCGCCAGCAGCTCACTGACAGGGCGAGAGACCCAGTACTTC. It yields the protein CASSSLTGRETQYF.

The chain couples TRBV25-1 to TRBJ2-1; 11 bases are a match to TRBD1. With 3 bases clipped from V and 8 bases from J, the junction kept 6 bases outside the gene matches. The CDR3 is 15 residues long. Looked up from germline, CDR1 is MGHDK and CDR2 is SYGVNS. The CDR3 reads CASSEPGTGGDEQFF. In DNA, the CDR3 is TGTGCCAGCAGTGAGCCCGGGACAGGGGGAGATGAGCAGTTCTTC.

This rearrangement joins TRBV7-9 to TRBJ2-5, with a weak D call TRBD2 (5 bases). Germline-derived CDR1 and CDR2 are SEHNR and FQNEAQ (reference sequence). The CDR3 length is 13 residues. V was cut by 1 base and J by 9 bases, with 12 bases left in between. CDR3 protein: CASSLGLNGAQYF. CDR3 nucleotide sequence: TGTGCCAGCAGCTTAGGCCTAAACGGGGCCCAGTACTTC.

J is TRBJ2-7 and V is TRBV7-2; possibly TRBD1 or TRBD2 for D (5 bases each). Germline loops: CDR1 SGHTA, CDR2 FQGNSA. This CDR3 is built from 17 residues. Trimming removed 3 bases at V and 9 bases at J, with 27 bases between. In DNA, the CDR3 is TGTGCCAGCAGCTTTAGTAGAGGGTCCCGGACATCTATCGTGCAGTACTTC. Translating it yields CASSFSRGSRTSIVQYF.

The chain recombines TRBV6-5 with TRBJ1-5; D is perhaps TRBD1 (5 bases). The ends were cut back, 2 bases at V and 3 bases at J, with 8 bases in the middle. This CDR3 has 14 amino acids. Germline loops: CDR1 MNHEY, CDR2 SVGAGI. CDR3 bases: TGTGCCAGCAGTTACGACAGCTACAATCAGCCCCAGCATTTT. Its protein product is CASSYDSYNQPQHF.

The chain uses TRBV6-5 and TRBJ2-2; D might be TRBD2 (5 bases). The CDR3 has 13 amino acids. Germline V gene lookup returns CDR1 MNHEY and CDR2 SVGAGI. V shed 10 bases and J shed 0 bases, with 9 bases lying between them. CDR3: CAIAGTNTGELFF. The CDR3 region has the DNA TGTGCCATTGCGGGTACGAACACCGGGGAGCTGTTTTTT.

The genes are TRBV10-1 and TRBJ2-1; 8 bases map to TRBD2. V dropped 5 bases and J dropped 5; count of bases not matched to a gene: 8. The length of the CDR3 is 15 residues. CDR1 is WNHNN and CDR2 is SYGVQD in the germline V gene (reference sequence). The CDR3 nucleotides read TGCGCCAGCAGTTCTAGCGGGCCGAGAAACAATGAGCAGTTCTTC. This gives the protein CASSSSGPRNNEQFF.

V usage is TRBV11-2 and J usage is TRBJ2-7, with D uncertain. With 1 base removed from V and 7 bases from J, the gap between germline ends came to 5 bases. Germline V gene sequence: CDR1 SGHAT, CDR2 FQNNGV. The CDR3 sequence is 11 residues long. This CDR3 is CASSLGLEQYF. DNA of the CDR3: TGTGCCAGCAGCTTAGGGCTAGAGCAGTACTTC.

The chain joins TRBV28 to TRBJ2-7, with 9 bases fitting TRBD1. V was pared by 7 bases and J by 3 bases, with 10 bases of the junction left unmatched. Germline lookup yields CDR1 MDHEN and CDR2 SYDVKM. The CDR3 consists of 15 residues. CDR3 in DNA: TGTGCCAGCATGCCTGGGGGGACAGGGTACTACGAGCAGTACTTC. Its translation: CASMPGGTGYYEQYF.

CDR3 region: CAWSSIGQSYEQYF. CDR3 bases: TGTGCCTGGAGTTCTATAGGACAGAGCTACGAGCAGTACTTC. This sequence joins TRBV30 and TRBJ2-7; a possible D gene is TRBD1 (6 bases). Germline V lookup: CDR1 GTSNPN, CDR2 SVGIG (reference sequence). The CDR3 sequence is 14 residues long. V was cut by 2 bases and J by 3 bases, with 14 bases left in between.

This chain uses TRBV19 with TRBJ1-5; D perhaps matches TRBD1 (6 bases). V lost 4 bases and J 2 bases, leaving 9 bases between the germline ends. The CDR3 sequence is 14 residues long. The germline V gene encodes CDR1 LNHDA and CDR2 SQIVND (reference sequence). CDR3 region: CASSRTEGNQPQHF. CDR3 nucleotides: TGTGCCAGTAGTAGGACAGAGGGCAATCAGCCCCAGCATTTT.

The gene calls are TRBV6-1 and TRBJ2-3; D not certain. The CDR3 consists of 11 residues. Germline V gene data show CDR1 as MNHNS and CDR2 as SASEGT. Trimming took 5 bases from V and 5 from J, leaving 5 bases between them. In nucleotides, the CDR3 is TGTGCCAGCAGTCTGGGAGATACGCAGTATTTT. Translation gives CASSLGDTQYF.